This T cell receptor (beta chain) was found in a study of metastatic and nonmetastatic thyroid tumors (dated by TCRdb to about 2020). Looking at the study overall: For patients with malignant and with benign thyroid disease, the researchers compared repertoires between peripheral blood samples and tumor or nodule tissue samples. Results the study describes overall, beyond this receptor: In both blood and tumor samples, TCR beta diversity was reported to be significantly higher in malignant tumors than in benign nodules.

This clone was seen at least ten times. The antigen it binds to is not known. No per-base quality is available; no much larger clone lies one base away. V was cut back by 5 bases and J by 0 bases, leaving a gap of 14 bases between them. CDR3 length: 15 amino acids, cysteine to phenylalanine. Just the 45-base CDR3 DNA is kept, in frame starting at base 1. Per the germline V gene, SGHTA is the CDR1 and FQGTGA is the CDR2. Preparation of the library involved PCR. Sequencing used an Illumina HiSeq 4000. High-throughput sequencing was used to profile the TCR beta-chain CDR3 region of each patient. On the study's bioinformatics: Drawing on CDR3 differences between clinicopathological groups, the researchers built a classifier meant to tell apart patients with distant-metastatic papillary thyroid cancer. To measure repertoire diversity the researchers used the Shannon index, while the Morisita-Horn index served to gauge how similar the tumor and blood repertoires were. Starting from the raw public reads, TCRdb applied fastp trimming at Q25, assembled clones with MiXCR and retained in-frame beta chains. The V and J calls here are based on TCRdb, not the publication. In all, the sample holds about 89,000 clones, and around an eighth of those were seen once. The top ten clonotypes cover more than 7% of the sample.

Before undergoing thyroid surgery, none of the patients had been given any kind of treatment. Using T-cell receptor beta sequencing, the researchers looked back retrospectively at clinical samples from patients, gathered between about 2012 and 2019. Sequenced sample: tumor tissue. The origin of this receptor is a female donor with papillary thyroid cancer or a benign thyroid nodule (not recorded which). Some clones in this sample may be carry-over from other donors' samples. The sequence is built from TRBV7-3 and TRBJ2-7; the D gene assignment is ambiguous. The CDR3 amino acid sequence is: CASSLDFGSSYEQYF. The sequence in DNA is TGTGCCAGCAGCCTCGACTTTGGTAGCTCCTACGAGCAGTACTTC.